This passage covers 16 T cell receptor beta chains from one sample sequenced in a study of relationships among human T cell subsets. The T cell receptor alpha and beta CDR3 regions were amplified from mRNA by semiquantitative ARM-PCR. Tagged nested gene-specific primers were used first, then communal superprimers amplified exponentially. TCRdb independently ran MiXCR on the multiplex PCR reads; one entry per CDR3 protein. Altogether fewer than 5,500 distinct CDR3 sequences are present, 55% to 65% being singletons, with the ten largest covering more than 55%. Anti-CD4 multisort beads removed cells negatively, then anti-CD8 beads positively selected CD8+ T cells. Sequencing was performed on CD8+ T cells sorted from blood. These receptors all stem from a man between 40 and 49 years old in good health.

This chain connects TRBV7-9 to TRBJ1-6; D unresolved. There are 11 residues in the CDR3. V lost 4 bases, J lost 5 bases, and 0 bases lay in between. Germline V gene data show CDR1 as SEHNR and CDR2 as FQNEAQ (reference sequence). The CDR3 is CASSYNSPLHF. For the CDR3, the DNA is TGTGCCAGCAGCTATAATTCACCCCTCCACTTT.

The chain is built from TRBV10-2 and TRBJ1-1; D not resolved. V was shortened by 3 bases and J by 11 bases, with 13 bases between the two germline ends. The CDR3 is 12 amino acids. CDR1 is WSHSY, CDR2 SAAADI, per germline. Here the CDR3 DNA reads TGCGCCAGCAGTGATCTCGGTATAGAGGCTTTCTTT. Protein sequence: CASSDLGIEAFF.

V and J are TRBV19 and TRBJ1-5; no clear D gene. Germline CDR1 is LNHDA and CDR2 is SQIVND (reference sequence). The length of the CDR3 is 13 residues. The V gene lost 3 bases and the J gene lost 6 bases, with 9 bases spanning the gap. The CDR3: CASSMGWGQPQHF. CDR3 DNA sequence: TGTGCCAGTAGTATGGGGTGGGGTCAGCCCCAGCATTTT. The full variable domain, with the rest looked up from reference TRBV19 and TRBJ1-5, is DGGITQSPKYLFRKEGQNVTLSCEQNLNHDAMYWYRQDPGQGLRLIYYSQIVNDFQKGDIAEGYSVSREKKESFPLTVTSAQKNPTAFYLCASSMGWGQPQHFGDGTRLSIL.

The V and J genes are TRBV11-2 and TRBJ2-1; 7 bases match TRBD1. CDR1 is SGHAT, CDR2 FQNNGV, per germline. The junction had 0 bases not matched to a gene; V was cut back by 1 base and J by 0 bases. This CDR3 is built from 15 residues. The CDR3 DNA sequence: TGTGCCAGCAGCTTAGGGGACAGCTCCTACAATGAGCAGTTCTTC. This encodes CASSLGDSSYNEQFF. Full variable domain (remainder filled in from reference TRBV11-2 and TRBJ2-1): EAGVAQSPRYKIIEKRQSVAFWCNPISGHATLYWYQQILGQGPKLLIQFQNNGVVDDSQLPKDRFSAERLKGVDSTLKIQPAKLEDSAVYLCASSLGDSSYNEQFFGPGTRLTVL.

V is TRBV7-9 and J is TRBJ2-5, with 10 bases fitting TRBD2. The CDR3 has 15 amino acids. From germline, CDR1 is SEHNR and CDR2 FQNEAQ (reference sequence). V trimming: 4 bases; J trimming: 6 bases; junction bases outside the gene matches: 8. The CDR3 nucleotides read TGTGCCAGCAGCTCGGATCCGGGACTAGCGAAGACCCAGTACTTC. Its translation: CASSSDPGLAKTQYF.

The J gene is TRBJ2-7, the V gene TRBV19; TRBD1 aligns across 7 bases. Germline V lookup: CDR1 LNHDA, CDR2 SQIVND (reference sequence). The CDR3 sequence is 14 residues long. V was clipped by 4 bases and J by 5 bases; unmatched bases: 8. CDR3 DNA sequence: TGTGCCAGTAGTACCACAGGGGCGTCCGACGAGCAGTACTTC. This sequence encodes CASSTTGASDEQYF.

The chain joins TRBV14 to TRBJ1-1; 7 nucleotides align to TRBD1. CDR1 is SGHDN, CDR2 FVKESK, per germline. The CDR3 is made up of 16 amino acids. V lost 0 bases and J lost 1; bases outside the gene matches: 5. CDR3 nucleotides: TGTGCCAGCAGCCAAGATCCGGGACAGCAGAACACTGAAGCTTTCTTT. Translation: CASSQDPGQQNTEAFF.

This clonotype is deemed medium-sized. The gene calls are TRBV28 and TRBJ2-3; 8 bases map to TRBD2. The CDR3 is 16 amino acids. Germline loops: CDR1 MDHEN, CDR2 SYDVKM. The V gene end was trimmed by 5 bases and the J gene end by 0 bases; junction bases not matched to a gene: 7. The DNA of the CDR3 is TGTGCCAGCAGTCCTGGACTAGCACAGAGCACAGATACGCAGTATTTT. It encodes CASSPGLAQSTDTQYF.

Regarding this clonotype: The junction and the germline gene differ at one end; a read error may be behind it. The chain combines TRBV6-4 with TRBJ2-1, with D maybe TRBD1 (5 bases). The CDR3 runs to 13 residues. Per the germline V gene, CDR1 is MRHNA and CDR2 is SNTAGT. CDR3 nucleotides: TGTGCCAGCAGTGACTCGGGGCACAATGAGCAGTCCTTC. It translates to CASSDSGHNEQSF.

This chain uses TRBV27 with TRBJ1-2; D might be TRBD1 (5 bases). The CDR3 covers 14 residues. The V end lost 2 bases, the J end lost 3 bases, and 10 bases lay between the germline ends. Looked up from germline, CDR1 is MNHEY and CDR2 is SMNVEV (reference sequence). CDR3 loop: CASSLGGVDYGYTF. CDR3 DNA sequence: TGTGCCAGCAGTTTAGGGGGGGTTGACTATGGCTACACCTTC.

This clonotype is deemed medium-sized. The rearrangement uses TRBV4-1 and TRBJ2-1; D not resolved. CDR1 is MGHRA, CDR2 YSYEKL, per germline. The V gene lost 3 bases and the J gene lost 3 bases, with 3 bases spanning the gap. CDR3 length equals 12 residues. Written as DNA, the CDR3 is TGCGCCAGCAGCCAGGTCTACAATGAGCAGTTCTTC. This encodes CASSQVYNEQFF.

The V call is TRBV28, the J call TRBJ1-6; the match to TRBD1 covers 10 bases. In germline, CDR1 is MDHEN, CDR2 SYDVKM. J gave up 10 bases and V 6 bases, and 6 bases lay outside the gene matches. This CDR3 is 14 amino acids long. In nucleotides, the CDR3 is TGTGCCAGCAGAGACGACAGGGGGCGGTCACCCCTCCACTTT. Its translation is CASRDDRGRSPLHF.

This sequence joins TRBV20-1 and TRBJ2-1; 8 nucleotides agree with TRBD2. This CDR3 has 15 residues. Looked up from germline, CDR1 is DFQATT and CDR2 is SNEGSKA (reference sequence). The ends lost 7 bases at V and 3 bases at J; junction bases unmatched: 11. CDR3 sequence: CSVRHPGLDYNEQFF. The CDR3 DNA is TGCAGTGTTAGGCACCCGGGACTAGACTACAATGAGCAGTTCTTC.

This clonotype was seen more than once but under ten times. This chain links TRBV30 with TRBJ2-3; no clear D gene. Germline V gene lookup returns CDR1 GTSNPN and CDR2 SVGIG (reference sequence). V lost 5 bases to trimming and J lost 6 bases, with 6 bases between them. This CDR3 is built from 10 residues. CDR3 nucleotide sequence: TGTGCCTGGGGTTTGGATACGCAGTATTTT. This encodes CAWGLDTQYF. The full variable domain, in which reference TRBV30 and TRBJ2-3 provide the parts outside the CDR3, is SQTIHQWPATLVQPVGSPLSLECTVEGTSNPNLYWYRQAAGRGLQLLFYSVGIGQISSEVPQNLSASRPQDRQFILSSKKLLLSDSGFYLCAWGLDTQYFGPGTRLTVL.

The rearrangement links TRBV11-2 to TRBJ2-1; D gene ambiguous. CDR1 and CDR2 from the germline V gene are SGHAT and FQNNGV. The ends were cut back, 3 bases at V and 8 bases at J, with 14 bases in the middle. The CDR3 has 14 residues. The CDR3, as DNA: TGTGCCAGCAGCTTCGCCAGCCCCAGGCATGAGCAGTTCTTC. Its protein product is CASSFASPRHEQFF.

The chain joins TRBV14 to TRBJ2-3; D not certain. The V end lost 4 bases, the J end lost 4 bases, and 12 bases lay between the germline ends. CDR1 is SGHDN, CDR2 FVKESK, per germline. The CDR3 is 14 amino acids. The CDR3 loop reads CASSRTWPPDTQYF. CDR3 DNA sequence: TGTGCCAGCAGCCGGACCTGGCCCCCAGATACGCAGTATTTT. The entire variable domain, with the rest obtained from reference TRBV14 and TRBJ2-3, is as follows: EAGVTQFPSHSVIEKGQTVTLRCDPISGHDNLYWYRRVMGKEIKFLLHFVKESKQDESGMPNNRFLAERTGGTYSTLKVQPAELEDSGVYFCASSRTWPPDTQYFGPGTRLTVL.